This T cell receptor (beta chain) is drawn from a study of neurological immune-mediated disorders. Whole-study findings and limits: The study found the most TCR clonal expansion in HTLV-1-associated myelopathy and the least in multiple sclerosis, below healthy controls. Sharing of CDR3 amino acid sequences among expanded clones across subjects was absent, suggesting private repertoires in all groups.

Time point denoted: longitudinal time-point 1 (baseline). A total of 2 million PBMCs stored at -80 degrees C provided the unsorted libraries. The table lists this clonotype with many counts. What it recognizes is unknown. This CDR3 comprises 16 residues. Per germline, CDR1 SGHKS and CDR2 YYEKEE (reference sequence). Unmatched junction bases numbered 4, after V lost 4 bases and J lost 3 bases. Synthesis of cDNA used 5'RACE (with 10-nucleotide random UMIs). TCRdb called the 5' RACE reads again in MiXCR, with one record for every CDR3 protein. The data hold tens of thousands of distinct CDR3 sequences, with 10% observed a single time.

The chain has TRBV5-5 and TRBJ2-3; 14 nucleotides line up with TRBD2. Sequencing used PBMCs. The sequence was collected from a man between 25 and 39 years old in good health. This CDR3 is CASSPGTSGRTDTQYF. CDR3 in DNA: TGTGCCAGCAGCCCGGGGACTAGCGGGAGAACAGATACGCAGTATTTT.